This T cell receptor (beta chain) was recovered during a study of memory CD4+ T cells and cytomegalovirus serostatus. Overall study: Healthy Belgian adult donors included nine or ten CMV-positive and 24 CMV-negative people.

The sort gate was single viable CD3+CD4+CD8-CD45RO+ cells for memory CD4+ T cells. Total CD4+ T cells were enriched by CD4 positive selection. TCRdb's table, derived via immunoSEQ multiplex PCR, lists solely in-frame clones and lacks some. This sample yields under 70,000 clones, of which 80% to 90% are seen a single time; around 1.1% belongs to the top ten. The TCR comes from an adult in good health and CMV-seronegative. What was sequenced was memory CD4+ T cells from blood.

CDR3 bases: TGCAGCGTCGACAGGGGTCTACGGCAGTACTTC. Its protein product is CSVDRGLRQYF. V usage is TRBV29-1 and J usage is TRBJ2-7; TRBD1 matches at 8 bases. Germline V gene data show CDR1 as SQVTM and CDR2 as ANQGSEA. Trimming took 6 bases from V and 9 from J; bases not matched to a gene: 7. This CDR3 contains 11 residues.